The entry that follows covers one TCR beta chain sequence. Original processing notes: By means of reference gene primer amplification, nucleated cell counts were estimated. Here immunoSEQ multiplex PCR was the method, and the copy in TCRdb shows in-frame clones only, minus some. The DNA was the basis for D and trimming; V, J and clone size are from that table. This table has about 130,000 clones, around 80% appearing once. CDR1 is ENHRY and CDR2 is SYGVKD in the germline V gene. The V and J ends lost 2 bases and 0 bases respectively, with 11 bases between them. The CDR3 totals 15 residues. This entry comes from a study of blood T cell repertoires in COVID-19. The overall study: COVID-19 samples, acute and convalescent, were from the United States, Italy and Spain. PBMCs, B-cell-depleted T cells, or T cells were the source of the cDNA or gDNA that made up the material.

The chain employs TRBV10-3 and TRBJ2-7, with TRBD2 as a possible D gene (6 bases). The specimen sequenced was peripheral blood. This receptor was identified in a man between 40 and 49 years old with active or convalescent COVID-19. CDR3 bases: TGTGCCATCAGTGAGGGCAGCGGGTTCTCCTACGAGCAGTACTTC. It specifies CAISEGSGFSYEQYF.